A single T cell receptor (beta chain) is shown here with its context. This entry comes from a study of cytomegalovirus exposure and HLA in healthy donors. CDR1 is LNHNV, CDR2 YYDKDF, per germline (reference sequence). CDR3 size: 15 residues. The ends lost 5 bases at V and 7 bases at J; junction bases unmatched: 7. PCR involved 60 Vbeta and 13 Jbeta primers. Some clones are missing from TCRdb's copy, which holds only in-frame ones; the method was immunoSEQ multiplex PCR. The sample consists of roughly 160,000 clones, roughly 79% of them appearing once. The chain joins TRBV15 to TRBJ2-1; 11 nucleotides match TRBD2. Sequencing was carried out using PBMCs. The origin of this receptor is a woman between 45 and 65 years old in good health and CMV-seronegative. The CDR3 loop is CATSALAGGDNEQFF. The CDR3 DNA sequence: TGTGCCACCAGCGCGCTAGCGGGGGGAGATAATGAGCAGTTCTTC.